This T cell receptor beta chain is drawn from a study of Graves' ophthalmopathy and Graves' hyperthyroidism. Study overall: Specimen type is peripheral blood, obtained at initial diagnosis before any treatment. Study results and limitations: Forecasting of ophthalmopathy progression by the model achieved about 71% sensitivity and roughly 75% specificity. Stable hyperthyroidism and ophthalmopathy were told apart by a 13-signature model, which achieved around 88% sensitivity and roughly 80% specificity.

Amplifying from RNA transcripts, the study obtained TCR beta CDR3 regions. The authors performed first-round RT-PCR with HTBI primers and then a second-round multiplex PCR. From the multiplex PCR reads, TCRdb called clonotypes with MiXCR, one entry per CDR3 protein. Of about 380,000 distinct CDR3 sequences in the sample, approximately 15% are singletons; the top ten hold 7%. This clonotype was seen many times. What it binds is not known. V lost 5 bases, J lost 2 bases, and 6 bases stayed unmatched. The CDR3 has 13 amino acids. CDR1 DFQATT and CDR2 SNEGSKA come from the germline V gene (reference sequence).

This clonotype was sampled from a woman aged 18-29 years with stable Graves' hyperthyroidism. The sequenced sample was peripheral blood. This chain links TRBV20-1 with TRBJ2-7; 7 nucleotides match TRBD1. The CDR3 region is CSAQDRNPYEQYF. CDR3 nucleotides: TGCAGTGCTCAGGACAGGAACCCCTACGAGCAGTACTTC.